The 21 T cell receptor beta chains given below trace back to one sample, sequenced in a study of a mutant IDH1 vaccine in newly diagnosed glioma. The repertoire was sequenced with immunoSEQ multiplex PCR; TCRdb's copy has only in-frame clones and lacks some. Counted here are around 85,000 clones, 65% to 90% occurring once; the ten biggest clones make up 2% to 2.5%. Time point in this sample: week 23, last vaccination. In the vaccine, a single dose held 300 ug of the mutant IDH1 20-mer peptide, along with topical imiquimod. No antigen has been identified for these receptors. The sequenced sample was PBMCs, obtained from a glioma patient whose treatment included an IDH1 peptide vaccine. Every receptor here comes from a man aged 30 to 39 with glioma. Some clones in this sample may be carry-over from other donors' samples.

The chain links TRBV20-1 to TRBJ1-2; D is undetermined. Germline loops: CDR1 DFQATT, CDR2 SNEGSKA (reference sequence). V was pared by 4 bases and J by 7 bases, with 10 bases between. The CDR3 sequence is 11 residues long. The CDR3 DNA reads as TGCAGTGCTATAGCCGGGGTTGGCTACACCTTC. Translating it yields CSAIAGVGYTF.

The chain is built from TRBV7-2 and TRBJ1-5; D ambiguous. This CDR3 contains 16 residues. Trimming pared 5 bases from V and 0 bases from J, leaving 14 bases between. Germline loops: CDR1 SGHTA, CDR2 FQGNSA. The CDR3 nucleotides are TGTGCCAGCAGCCTAAAGTCGGATTATAGCAATCAGCCCCAGCATTTT. This gives the protein CASSLKSDYSNQPQHF.

Of note for this clone: Other nucleotide sequences from this sample produce the same CDR3. J is TRBJ1-1 and V is TRBV19, with TRBD1 matching 7 bases. Germline V gene sequence: CDR1 LNHDA, CDR2 SQIVND (reference sequence). Trimming took 8 bases from V and 2 from J; bases not matched to a gene: 5. The CDR3 is 13 residues long. CDR3 amino acids: CASSGTANTEAFF. The CDR3 nucleotides are TGTGCCAGTTCCGGGACAGCTAACACTGAAGCTTTCTTT.

The rearrangement uses TRBV9 and TRBJ2-1, with 7 bases that match TRBD1. The CDR3 consists of 15 residues. The germline gives CDR1 SGDLS, CDR2 YYNGEE. V lost 5 bases to trimming and J lost 5 bases; unmatched junction nucleotides: 10. The CDR3 sequence: CASSRQGLWDNEQFF. CDR3 coding DNA: TGTGCCAGCAGTCGACAGGGTCTTTGGGACAATGAGCAGTTCTTC.

This clone was recorded once. The CDR3 protein is CASSLLRGGGYTF. DNA for the CDR3: TGTGCCAGCAGTTTATTACGGGGAGGCGGCTACACCTTC. The chain joins TRBV28 to TRBJ1-2, with unresolved D. This CDR3 is built from 13 residues. V was clipped by 1 base and J by 8 bases, with 11 bases between them. Germline V CDR1 and CDR2: MDHEN, SYDVKM.

This chain connects TRBV7-8 to TRBJ1-1; D is undetermined. Germline V CDR1 and CDR2: SGHVS, FQNEAQ. The V end lost 5 bases, the J end lost 0 bases, and 10 bases lay between the germline ends. The CDR3 has 14 amino acids. The DNA of the CDR3 is TGTGCCAGCAGCACTTATTCTGTGAACACTGAAGCTTTCTTT. Amino acids: CASSTYSVNTEAFF.

CDR3 amino acids: CASSRQSSPLHF. The CDR3 DNA is TGTGCCAGCAGCCGGCAGAGTTCACCCCTCCACTTT. This rearrangement joins TRBV7-9 to TRBJ1-6; D not resolved. Germline V gene data show CDR1 as SEHNR and CDR2 as FQNEAQ (reference sequence). The CDR3 runs to 12 residues. V was clipped by 5 bases and J by 9 bases, with 8 bases between them.

V is TRBV30 and J is TRBJ2-7, with TRBD2 as a possible D gene (7 bases). The CDR3 extends over 14 amino acids. Germline V lookup: CDR1 GTSNPN, CDR2 SVGIG (reference sequence). The V gene lost 5 bases and the J gene lost 2 bases, with 16 bases spanning the gap. This CDR3 is CAWGRGTIPYEQYF. The CDR3 DNA reads TGTGCCTGGGGAAGGGGGACTATCCCCTACGAGCAGTACTTC.

This chain links TRBV6-6 with TRBJ1-2, with D unclear. Germline loops: CDR1 MNHNY, CDR2 SVGAGI (reference sequence). CDR3 length: 12 residues. V dropped 2 bases and J dropped 9 bases, with 10 bases sitting between them. This CDR3 reads CASSYTTGSYTF. The CDR3, as DNA: TGTGCCAGCAGTTACACAACCGGGAGCTACACCTTC.

This clone showed up just once. The V and J genes are TRBV11-2 and TRBJ2-5; D possibly corresponds to TRBD1 (6 bases). The closer fit of TRBJ2-7 to the DNA end suggests the J call may be wrong. The CDR3 extends over 14 amino acids. The germline V gene has CDR1 SGHAT and CDR2 FQNNGV. The CDR3 protein is CASSLGQNNYEQYF. The DNA for the CDR3 is TGTGCCAGCAGTCTCGGACAGAACAACTACGAGCAGTACTTC.

The J gene is TRBJ2-1, the V gene TRBV7-9; tentative D call: TRBD2 (5 bases). Trimming removed 5 bases from V and 7 bases from J, with 15 bases in between. Germline V gives CDR1 SEHNR, CDR2 FQNEAQ (reference sequence). This CDR3 has 14 amino acids. CDR3 sequence reads: CASSPWSGANEQFF. CDR3 DNA sequence: TGTGCCAGCAGCCCATGGAGCGGAGCTAATGAGCAGTTCTTC.

This clone appeared a single time. The chain links TRBV28 to TRBJ1-1; 8 nucleotides agree with TRBD1. CDR3 length: 16 residues. V gave up 5 bases and J gave up 0 bases; unmatched junction bases: 8. The germline V gene has CDR1 MDHEN and CDR2 SYDVKM. The CDR3 here is CASSPNRGGMNTEAFF. CDR3 bases: TGTGCCAGCAGTCCAAACAGGGGGGGGATGAACACTGAAGCTTTCTTT.

V and J are TRBV28 and TRBJ1-1, with D perhaps TRBD1 (5 bases). The V gene's germline CDR1 is MDHEN and CDR2 SYDVKM. This CDR3 comprises 17 residues. With 3 bases removed from V and 7 bases from J, the gap between germline ends came to 24 bases. This CDR3 is CASSFNYRWPGMIEAFF. Here the CDR3 DNA reads TGTGCCAGCAGTTTTAATTACCGGTGGCCAGGGATGATTGAAGCTTTCTTT.

The V call is TRBV7-9, the J call TRBJ1-4; D is ambiguous. Per germline, CDR1 SEHNR and CDR2 FQNEAQ (reference sequence). V was clipped by 4 bases and J by 6 bases, with 15 bases between them. The CDR3 runs to 15 residues. The CDR3 DNA reads TGTGCCAGCAGCTCCCGGGAAGGGATGGATGAAAAACTGTTTTTT. This translates into CASSSREGMDEKLFF.

This chain connects TRBV9 to TRBJ2-3; D not certain. The CDR3 runs to 12 residues. The V gene lost 0 bases and the J gene lost 4 bases, with 3 bases spanning the gap. Germline V gene data show CDR1 as SGDLS and CDR2 as YYNGEE. CDR3 loop: CASSVGPDTQYF. The CDR3, as DNA: TGTGCCAGCAGCGTAGGGCCAGATACGCAGTATTTT.

The gene calls are TRBV6-1 and TRBJ2-3; 7 positions agree with TRBD1. J was trimmed by 5 bases and V by 7 bases; bases with no gene match: 9. The CDR3 sequence is 14 residues long. Germline V gene data show CDR1 as MNHNS and CDR2 as SASEGT. CDR3 sequence (DNA): TGTGCCAGCATGAGAGGGGGCGCGGGAGATACGCAGTATTTT. Its protein is CASMRGGAGDTQYF.

The rearrangement uses TRBV9 and TRBJ2-1, with 11 bases that match TRBD2. The CDR3 length is 14 residues. Trimming cost V 4 bases and J 7 bases; bases outside gene matches: 4. In germline, CDR1 is SGDLS, CDR2 YYNGEE. Here the CDR3 reads CASSSSGGWNEQFF. The CDR3 nucleotides read TGTGCCAGCAGCTCTAGCGGGGGGTGGAATGAGCAGTTCTTC.

This sequence joins TRBV10-3 and TRBJ2-7; 9 bases are a match to TRBD1. The germline V gene has CDR1 ENHRY and CDR2 SYGVKD. The ends lost 0 bases at V and 8 bases at J; junction bases unmatched: 8. The CDR3 is 15 amino acids. CDR3 region: CAISESSGQGSKQYF. CDR3 DNA sequence: TGTGCCATCAGTGAGTCCTCAGGACAGGGGAGTAAGCAGTACTTC.

V and J are TRBV2 and TRBJ2-1, with D possibly TRBD1 on 6 matching bases. Trimming took off 10 bases at V and 6 bases at J, with 22 bases between the two ends. CDR1 is SNHLY, CDR2 FYNNEI, per germline. This CDR3 spans 15 amino acids. The CDR3 sequence is CAISLDRPGGNEQFF. CDR3 in DNA: TGTGCCATCTCACTTGACAGGCCAGGAGGCAATGAGCAGTTCTTC.

The chain employs TRBV29-1 and TRBJ2-5; D might be TRBD1 or TRBD2, each matching 6 bases. The last part of the DNA fits TRBJ2-7 better; the J call may be wrong. Germline V lookup: CDR1 SQVTM, CDR2 ANQGSEA. This CDR3 contains 12 residues. CDR3 sequence (DNA): TGCAGCGCCAGCAGGGGAGGAGGCGAGCAGTACTTC. It specifies CSASRGGGEQYF.

The V call is TRBV7-9, the J call TRBJ2-2, with 7 bases that match TRBD2. In germline, CDR1 is SEHNR, CDR2 FQNEAQ (reference sequence). Losses at the gene ends were 2 bases for V and 9 bases for J; bases not matched to a gene: 9. The CDR3 has 15 amino acids. CDR3 sequence reads: CASSLFRGVWRELFF. The CDR3 DNA is TGTGCCAGCAGCTTATTCCGGGGGGTCTGGAGGGAGCTGTTTTTT.